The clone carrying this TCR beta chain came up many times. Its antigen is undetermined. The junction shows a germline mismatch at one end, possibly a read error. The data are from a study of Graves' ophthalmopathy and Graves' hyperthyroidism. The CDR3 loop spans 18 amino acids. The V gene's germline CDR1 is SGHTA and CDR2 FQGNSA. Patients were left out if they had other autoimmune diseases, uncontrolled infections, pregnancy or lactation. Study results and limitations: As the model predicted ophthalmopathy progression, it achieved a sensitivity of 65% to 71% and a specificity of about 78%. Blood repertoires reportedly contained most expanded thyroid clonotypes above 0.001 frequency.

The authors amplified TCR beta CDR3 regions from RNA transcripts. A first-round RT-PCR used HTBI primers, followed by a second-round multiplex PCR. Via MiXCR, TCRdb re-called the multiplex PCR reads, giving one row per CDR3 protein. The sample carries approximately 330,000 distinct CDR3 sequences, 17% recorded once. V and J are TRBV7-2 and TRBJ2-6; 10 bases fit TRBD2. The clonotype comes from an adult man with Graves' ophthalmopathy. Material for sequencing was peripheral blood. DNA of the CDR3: TGTGCCGGCAGCTTAAGGCTAGCGGGAGTAGCCGGGGCCAACGTCCTGACTTTC. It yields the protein CAGSLRLAGVAGANVLTF.